This T cell receptor (beta chain) was sequenced for a study of cytomegalovirus exposure and HLA in healthy donors. Study as a whole: Tens of millions of unique TCRs from HLA-typed donors were held in an early release of data. Study results and caveats: The later analysis indicated that the majority of CMV-associated TCR beta chains appeared HLA-restricted.

The PCR was carried out with 60 Vbeta primers and 13 Jbeta primers. Data came from immunoSEQ multiplex PCR; TCRdb stores just in-frame clones and leaves some out. The sample shows roughly 190,000 clones, 65% to 80% of them seen only once. Germline-derived CDR1 and CDR2 are LGHNA and YSLEER. Trimming removed 1 base from V and 9 bases from J; junction bases left unmatched: 9. There are 16 residues in the CDR3. This clone showed up just a few times. Its specificity is unknown. The specimen was PBMCs. This chain links TRBV4-3 with TRBJ2-1, with 10 positions matching TRBD2. The source is a man under 40 in good health and CMV-seropositive. DNA of the CDR3: TGCGCCAGCAGCCAAGTGGGGCTAGCGGGAGTCTTTGAGCAGTTCTTC. Its protein is CASSQVGLAGVFEQFF.